One sample yielded the 2 T cell receptor beta chains listed below, sequenced in a study of blood T cells in healthy people across ages. Combining a sample-barcoded 5' primer with a J-beta primer mix, a second PCR ran for 7 to 11 cycles. TCRdb re-derived calls from the 5' RACE reads in MiXCR, one entry per CDR3 protein. The table records 800,000 to 950,000 distinct CDR3 sequences, under 50% of them present only once. Sequencing used blood. Every receptor here comes from a man aged 25 to 45 in good health.

Comment on this clonotype: Relative to the germline gene, one junction end is altered; a read error may explain this. V and J are TRBV28 and TRBJ2-5; 9 bases are shared with TRBD1. The CDR3 extends over 15 amino acids. Per the germline V gene, CDR1 is MDHEN and CDR2 is SYDVKM. The CDR3 DNA reads as TGTGCCGGCAGCTCGGCCCCCGGGACAGGGAAAGAGCAGTACTTC. This encodes CAGSSAPGTGKEQYF.

The table lists this clonotype with a few counts. The chain joins TRBV20-1 to TRBJ2-5; D uncertain. This CDR3 region has 15 residues. Trimming cost V 2 bases and J 3 bases, with 16 bases left between them. Per germline, CDR1 DFQATT and CDR2 SNEGSKA (reference sequence). CDR3 in DNA: TGCAGTGCTAGATCAGCCGTGGACGTTGAAGAGACCCAGTACTTC. This sequence encodes CSARSAVDVEETQYF.